Listed here are 9 T cell receptor beta chains from one sample, sequenced in a study of cytomegalovirus exposure and HLA in healthy donors. The study ran its PCR with 60 Vbeta and 13 Jbeta primers. Some clones are missing from TCRdb's copy, which holds only in-frame ones; the method was immunoSEQ multiplex PCR. The data contain 95,000 to 150,000 clones, 83% of them singletons. The specimen was PBMCs. The receptors here all came from a woman between 40 and 50 years old in good health and CMV-seropositive.

This clone showed up just once. The chain has TRBV5-8 and TRBJ2-3; TRBD2 matches at 7 bases. There are 16 residues in the CDR3. The J segment lost 0 bases and the V segment lost 4 bases, leaving 8 bases of the junction unmatched. The V gene's germline CDR1 is SGHTS and CDR2 YDEGEE. The CDR3, as DNA: TGTGCCAGCAGCCCCGCGGCGGGAGAAAGCACAGATACGCAGTATTTT. Amino acids: CASSPAAGESTDTQYF. The full variable domain, with the rest looked up from reference TRBV5-8 and TRBJ2-3, is EAGVTQSPTHLIKTRGQQATLRCSPISGHTSVYWYQQALGLGLQFLLWYDEGEERNRGNFPPRFSGRQFPNYSSELNVNALELEDSALYLCASSPAAGESTDTQYFGPGTRLTVL.

The gene calls are TRBV28 and TRBJ2-5; 7 nucleotides agree with TRBD1. Germline CDR1 and CDR2: MDHEN and SYDVKM. V lost 10 bases, J lost 4 bases, and 6 bases stayed unmatched. The CDR3 contains 12 residues. CDR3 protein: CATRTGPETQYF. DNA for the CDR3: TGTGCCACTAGGACAGGCCCAGAGACCCAGTACTTC.

V and J are TRBV4-2 and TRBJ1-6; the match to TRBD1 covers 9 bases. The CDR3 extends over 16 amino acids. The ends lost 1 base at V and 7 bases at J; junction bases unmatched: 5. Germline assignment: CDR1 LGHNA and CDR2 YNFKEQ. The chain's CDR3 is CASSQAGQGPNSPLHF. The CDR3 bases are TGTGCCAGCAGCCAAGCCGGACAGGGGCCCAATTCACCCCTCCACTTT.

This chain connects TRBV2 to TRBJ2-2; 7 bases map to TRBD1. V dropped 5 bases and J dropped 5; count of bases not matched to a gene: 23. The CDR3 contains 20 residues. The germline V gene has CDR1 SNHLY and CDR2 FYNNEI. The CDR3 DNA sequence: TGTGCCAGCAGTTATCCCCTTTATCCTGACAGGGCGCCCATTACCGGGGAGCTGTTTTTT. It yields the protein CASSYPLYPDRAPITGELFF.

V is TRBV7-9 and J is TRBJ2-1; 8 bases are shared with TRBD1. Germline-derived CDR1 and CDR2 are SEHNR and FQNEAQ (reference sequence). This CDR3 is 15 amino acids long. V shed 1 base, J shed 5 bases, and the junction held 4 bases outside the gene matches. CDR3 protein: CASSLGTGYDNEQFF. The CDR3 DNA is TGTGCCAGCAGCTTAGGGACAGGGTATGACAATGAGCAGTTCTTC.

This chain uses TRBV6-1 with TRBJ1-1; D not certain. Trimming stripped 0 bases from V and 4 bases from J, with 15 bases between. Germline V gives CDR1 MNHNS, CDR2 SASEGT. There are 16 residues in the CDR3. The chain's CDR3 is CASSEALRGSGTEAFF. The CDR3 nucleotides are TGTGCCAGCAGTGAAGCGCTTCGGGGTTCGGGCACTGAAGCTTTCTTT.

The rearrangement uses TRBV9 and TRBJ1-2, with D tentatively TRBD1 (5 bases). Trimming shortened V by 1 base and J by 4 bases, and 11 bases separated the two germline ends. Looked up from germline, CDR1 is SGDLS and CDR2 is YYNGEE. This CDR3 spans 14 amino acids. This chain's CDR3 is CASSVQGQGYGYTF. CDR3 coding DNA: TGTGCCAGCAGCGTACAGGGCCAGGGCTATGGCTACACCTTC.

This chain connects TRBV19 to TRBJ2-7; 7 bases match TRBD1. The ends lost 5 bases at V and 2 bases at J; junction bases unmatched: 9. This CDR3 is built from 15 residues. Looked up from germline, CDR1 is LNHDA and CDR2 is SQIVND (reference sequence). DNA of the CDR3: TGTGCCAGTAGTGCCAAGGGGACAGCTGCCTACGAGCAGTACTTC. This translates into CASSAKGTAAYEQYF.

J is TRBJ1-1 and V is TRBV4-1, with D perhaps matching TRBD1 (6 bases). There are 15 residues in the CDR3. V was trimmed by 2 bases and J by 7 bases, leaving 17 bases between them. The germline gives CDR1 MGHRA, CDR2 YSYEKL. In nucleotides, the CDR3 is TGCGCCAGCAGCCAACCACCTACAGGGTTTATTGAAGCTTTCTTT. Amino acid sequence: CASSQPPTGFIEAFF.